The sequence of this T cell receptor beta chain was determined in a study of blood T cell repertoires in COVID-19. Study at large: Some COVID-19 samples were acute and others convalescent; all came from the United States, Italy and Spain. Sample material is recorded as cDNA or gDNA derived from T cells, B-cell-depleted T cells, or PBMCs.

One Seattle source followed patients from active infection through their disease course. Original processing notes: Reference gene primer amplification gave nucleated cell count estimates. Measured with immunoSEQ multiplex PCR; TCRdb has only the in-frame clones, and not every one. V, J and clone size reflect that table, while D and trimming were determined from the DNA. The sample carries 150,000 to 200,000 clones, around 80% recorded once. The CDR3 is 13 amino acids. The ends were cut back, 2 bases at V and 0 bases at J, with 4 bases in the middle. This receptor was taken from a woman between 65 and 79 years old with COVID-19, enrolled during active disease. Specimen: peripheral blood. The J gene is TRBJ1-1, the V gene TRBV12-3 or TRBV12-4; D remains unclear. CDR3 in amino acids: CASSLSVNTEAFF. In DNA form, the CDR3 reads TGTGCCAGCAGTTTATCCGTGAACACTGAAGCTTTCTTT.